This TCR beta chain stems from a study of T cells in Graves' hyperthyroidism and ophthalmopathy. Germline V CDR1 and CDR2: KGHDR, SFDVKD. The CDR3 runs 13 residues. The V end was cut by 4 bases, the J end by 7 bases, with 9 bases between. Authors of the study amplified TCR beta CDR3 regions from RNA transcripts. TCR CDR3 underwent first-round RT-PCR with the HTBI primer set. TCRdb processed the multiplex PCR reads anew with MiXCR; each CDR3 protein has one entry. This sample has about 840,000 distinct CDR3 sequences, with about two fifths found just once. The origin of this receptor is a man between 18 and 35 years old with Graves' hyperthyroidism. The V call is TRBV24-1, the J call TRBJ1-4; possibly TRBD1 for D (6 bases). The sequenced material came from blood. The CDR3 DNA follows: TGTGCCACCAGTGACCCGACAGGTGAAAAACTGTTTTTT. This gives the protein CATSDPTGEKLFF.